Listed below are T cell receptor beta chains from one sample, sequenced in a study of blood T cell repertoires in COVID-19. Here immunoSEQ multiplex PCR was the method, and the copy in TCRdb shows in-frame clones only, minus some. Of 180,000 or so clones listed, 80% to 90% are singletons. The sample was PBMCs or T cells enriched from blood (not recorded which). These TCRs come from a middle-aged woman with acute COVID-19. Each CDR3 is given with its conserved first and last residue. Fields, in order: V gene, D gene, J gene, clone size, CDR3 DNA, CDR3 protein. A D gene is named only where the DNA matches it firmly. Clone size is stated in some rows and not others, as once, few, many or a class when expanded.

TRBV5-1	NA	TRBJ2-3	once	TGCGCCAGTAATCTCCCGGGCACAGATACGCAGTATTTT	CASNLPGTDTQYF
TRBV2	TRBD1	TRBJ2-7	NA	TGTGCCAGCAAAGACGCCGGGACAGGGGGTCGCGAGCAGTACTTC	CASKDAGTGGREQYF
TRBV6-5	NA	TRBJ2-7	NA	TGTGCCAGCAACGTATACGCGGGTGGCTCCTACGAGCAGTACTTC	CASNVYAGGSYEQYF
TRBV5-1	TRBD1	TRBJ1-6	few	TGCGCCAGCAGGTCAACAGGGGTCTATAATTCACCCCTCCACTTT	CASRSTGVYNSPLHF
TRBV7-2	TRBD2	TRBJ2-3	NA	TGTGCCAGCAGCTTAGGATTAGCGGGAGGGCCCCAAGATACGCAGTATTTT	CASSLGLAGGPQDTQYF
TRBV30	NA	TRBJ2-3	NA	TGTGCCTGGAGAGTAAGGGGAACGCAGTATTTT	CAWRVRGTQYF
TRBV3-1/TRBV3-2	TRBD2	TRBJ2-1	NA	TGTGCCAGCAGCCAGGAACTAGCGGGGTTGTCCGATGAGCAGTTCTTC	CASSQELAGLSDEQFF
TRBV25-1	NA	TRBJ2-7	NA	TGTGCCAGTCCGCCAGGACACCTGGCCGTTTTTCAGCAGTACTTC	CASPPGHLAVFQQYF
TRBV2	TRBD1	TRBJ1-4	NA	TGTGCCAGCAGTAGGGACAGCAATGAAAAACTGTTTTTT	CASSRDSNEKLFF
TRBV9	NA	TRBJ2-6	NA	TGTGCCAGCAGTCTAACGGGGGGCCACTCTGGGGCCAACGTCCTGACTTTC	CASSLTGGHSGANVLTF
TRBV6-5	TRBD1	TRBJ2-3	once	TGTGCCAGCAGTTACGGACAGGGTAGGGATACGCAGTATTTT	CASSYGQGRDTQYF
TRBV7-2	NA	TRBJ1-1	NA	TGTGCCAGCAGCTTAGGGAACATGAGGACTGAAGCTTTCTTT	CASSLGNMRTEAFF
TRBV7-6	NA	TRBJ2-1	NA	TGTGCCAGCAGCTTAGGCAGGTTGAATGAGCAGTTCTTC	CASSLGRLNEQFF
TRBV19	NA	TRBJ1-2	NA	TGTGCCAGTAGGAGCTCCCGCGAAGCGACCGCAAACTATGGCTACACCTTC	CASRSSREATANYGYTF
TRBV25-1	TRBD2	TRBJ2-1	NA	TGTGCCAGCAGTGAACTAGCGGGATACGCTACTGAGCAGTTCTTC	CASSELAGYATEQFF
TRBV7-2	TRBD2	TRBJ2-3	NA	TGTGCCAGCAGCTTCGGACTAGATTTGGCAGATACGCAGTATTTT	CASSFGLDLADTQYF
TRBV27	TRBD2	TRBJ2-7	once	TGTGCCAAACTGGGAGGGGCGCGTTCCTACGAGCAGTACTTC	CAKLGGARSYEQYF
TRBV7-2	TRBD1	TRBJ1-4	NA	TGTGCCAGCAGCCCGTTTACCGGGACAGCGAATGAAAAACTGTTTTTT	CASSPFTGTANEKLFF
TRBV18	NA	TRBJ2-6	NA	TGTGCCAGCTCACCACGGCCCAGGTTCTCTGGGGCCAACGTCCTGACTTTC	CASSPRPRFSGANVLTF
TRBV9	TRBD1	TRBJ1-1	NA	TGTGCCAGCAGCGCCTTCCCGGGACAGGGAGACACTGAAGCTTTCTTT	CASSAFPGQGDTEAFF
TRBV28	NA	TRBJ1-5	once	TGTGCCAGCAGAGAGAGCAATCAGCCCCAGCATTTT	CASRESNQPQHF
TRBV3-1/TRBV3-2	NA	TRBJ2-1	NA	TGTGCCAGCAGCCCATTGGGGCACTCCTACAATGAGCAGTTCTTC	CASSPLGHSYNEQFF
TRBV29-1	NA	TRBJ1-2	NA	TGCAGCGTTGATACAGCTAATGGCTACACCTTC	CSVDTANGYTF
TRBV6-5	NA	TRBJ1-2	NA	TGTGCCAGCAGTTACTCTGGCTTTAACTATGGCTACACCTTC	CASSYSGFNYGYTF
TRBV6-5	TRBD1	TRBJ1-2	NA	TGTGCCAGCACCAGAACAGGGGTAGACTATGGCTACACCTTC	CASTRTGVDYGYTF
TRBV7-2	NA	TRBJ2-7	NA	TGTGCCAGCAGCTTAGGGATAGGATTTCAGGGCGAGCAGTACTTC	CASSLGIGFQGEQYF
TRBV6-1	NA	TRBJ1-5	NA	TGTGCCAGCAGTGAAGACACAGGGACCAATCAGCCCCAGCATTTT	CASSEDTGTNQPQHF
TRBV19	NA	TRBJ2-7	NA	TGTGCCAGTAGTATAGATCCCACCTACGAGCAGTACTTC	CASSIDPTYEQYF
TRBV2	TRBD2	TRBJ2-5	NA	TGTGCCAGCGATTCAAGCGGGGGTGGGCAAGAGACCCAGTACTTC	CASDSSGGGQETQYF
TRBV30	TRBD2	TRBJ2-5	once	TGTGCCTGGACCCCCGCGGTAGCGGGAGCCCTCCGGGAGACCCAGTACTTC	CAWTPAVAGALRETQYF
TRBV13	NA	TRBJ1-3	once	TGTGCCAGCAGCTCACAGGAAGTGATCCTTTCTGGAAACACCATATATTTT	CASSSQEVILSGNTIYF
TRBV15	NA	TRBJ2-7	NA	TGTGCCACCAGCAGAGATACCGGGGGGCGGGGCAGGGCGAGCGAGTACGAGCAGTACTTC	CATSRDTGGRGRASEYEQYF
TRBV5-8	NA	TRBJ2-2	NA	TGTGCCAGCAGCTTCAATCCCGGGGAGCTGTTTTTT	CASSFNPGELFF
TRBV7-9	TRBD2	TRBJ2-1	NA	TGTGCCAGCAGCCACCTCTTGGGGGAGGGCAACAATGAGCAGTTCTTC	CASSHLLGEGNNEQFF
TRBV4-1	NA	TRBJ1-3	NA	TGCGCCAGCAGCCGCGACGGGGACTCTGGAAACACCATATATTTT	CASSRDGDSGNTIYF
TRBV3-1/TRBV3-2	NA	TRBJ2-7	NA	TGTGCCAGCAGCCAAGGGGGCATTCTCTACGAGCAGTACTTC	CASSQGGILYEQYF
TRBV19	NA	TRBJ1-5	NA	TGTGCCAGTAATAGGACACCCTATAGCAATCAGCCCCAGCATTTT	CASNRTPYSNQPQHF
TRBV7-6	NA	TRBJ2-6	NA	TGTGCCAGCAGCCGAGGGAGTACTGGGGCCAACGTCCTGACTTTC	CASSRGSTGANVLTF
TRBV28	TRBD1	TRBJ1-4	NA	TGTGCCAGCAGCCCGGACAGGGGGAGAGAAAAACTGTTTTTT	CASSPDRGREKLFF
TRBV2	TRBD1	TRBJ2-7	NA	TGTGCCAGCAGTCCTTGGACAGGGGACTACGAGCAGTACTTC	CASSPWTGDYEQYF
TRBV19	TRBD2	TRBJ2-3	NA	TGTGCCAGTAGTCCCCGACTAGCGTTAGATACGCAGTATTTT	CASSPRLALDTQYF